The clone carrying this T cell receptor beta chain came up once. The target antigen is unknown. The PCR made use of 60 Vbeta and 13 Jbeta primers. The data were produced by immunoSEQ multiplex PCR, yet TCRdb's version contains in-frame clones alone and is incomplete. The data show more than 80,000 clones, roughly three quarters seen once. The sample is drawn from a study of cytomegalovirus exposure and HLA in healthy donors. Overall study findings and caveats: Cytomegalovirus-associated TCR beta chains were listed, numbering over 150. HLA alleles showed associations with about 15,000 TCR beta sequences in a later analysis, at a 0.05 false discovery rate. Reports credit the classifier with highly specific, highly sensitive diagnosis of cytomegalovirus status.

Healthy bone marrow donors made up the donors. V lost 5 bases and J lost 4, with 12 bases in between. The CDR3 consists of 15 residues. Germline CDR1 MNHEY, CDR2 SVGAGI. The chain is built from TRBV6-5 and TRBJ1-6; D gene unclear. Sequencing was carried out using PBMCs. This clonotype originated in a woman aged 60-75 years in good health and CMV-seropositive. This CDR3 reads CASSGGMTYNSPLHF. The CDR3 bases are TGTGCCAGCAGTGGAGGGATGACTTATAATTCACCCCTCCACTTT.